The 22 T cell receptor beta chains below come from one sample, sequenced in a study of blood T cell repertoires in COVID-19. TCRdb's copy holds only in-frame clones and misses some; the assay was immunoSEQ multiplex PCR. The data show roughly 50,000 clones, 85% to 90% seen once. The sequenced sample consisted of peripheral blood. These receptors all stem from a man aged 55-75 years with acute or convalescent COVID-19.

This chain joins TRBV6-5 and TRBJ1-2, with TRBD1 matching 7 bases. This CDR3 has 13 residues. Germline V lookup: CDR1 MNHEY, CDR2 SVGAGI. V was clipped by 6 bases and J by 2 bases; unmatched bases: 3. CDR3 coding DNA: TGTGCCAGCAGGGGACAGTTCAACTATGGCTACACCTTC. Translation: CASRGQFNYGYTF.

The CDR3 sequence: CASTEGVATGTYEQYF. CDR3 DNA sequence: TGTGCCAGCACCGAGGGGGTAGCGACAGGGACCTACGAGCAGTACTTC. The chain uses TRBV2 and TRBJ2-7; 7 bases are shared with TRBD1. Germline assignment: CDR1 SNHLY and CDR2 FYNNEI. V shed 7 bases and J 2 bases; nucleotides not matched to a gene: 14. The CDR3 runs to 16 residues.

This clone was counted once. The chain links TRBV30 to TRBJ1-5; D unresolved. The germline V gene has CDR1 GTSNPN and CDR2 SVGIG (reference sequence). V gave up 2 bases and J gave up 5 bases, with 10 bases separating them. The CDR3 sequence is 13 residues long. CDR3: CAWSSETDQPQHF. CDR3 bases: TGTGCCTGGAGTTCGGAGACGGATCAGCCCCAGCATTTT.

The chain has TRBV6-6 and TRBJ2-3; no clear D. The CDR3 sequence is 14 residues long. Germline V gives CDR1 MNHNY, CDR2 SVGAGI (reference sequence). The V gene lost 0 bases and the J gene lost 0 bases, with 4 bases spanning the gap. CDR3 bases: TGTGCCAGCAGTTACTCGAGGAGCACAGATACGCAGTATTTT. Translating it yields CASSYSRSTDTQYF.

This chain's CDR3 is CASSPSLTNYGYTF. CDR3 coding DNA: TGTGCCAGCTCACCGAGCCTAACTAACTATGGCTACACCTTC. V usage is TRBV18 and J usage is TRBJ1-2; D remains ambiguous. Per the germline V gene, CDR1 is KGHSH and CDR2 is LQKENI. This CDR3 has 14 amino acids. With 3 bases removed from V and 0 bases from J, the gap between germline ends came to 8 bases.

The chain joins TRBV7-9 to TRBJ2-1; D uncertain. Germline V gene data show CDR1 as SEHNR and CDR2 as FQNEAQ (reference sequence). V was trimmed by 5 bases and J by 6 bases, leaving 2 bases between them. The CDR3 length is 10 residues. The chain's CDR3 is CASSRNEQFF. CDR3 bases: TGTGCCAGCAGCCGCAATGAGCAGTTCTTC.

This clone showed up just a few times. This chain connects TRBV29-1 to TRBJ2-2; 9 bases line up with TRBD1. The CDR3 is 12 amino acids. The ends lost 6 bases at V and 4 bases at J; junction bases unmatched: 0. Germline-derived CDR1 and CDR2 are SQVTM and ANQGSEA. The CDR3 here is CSVTGGTGELFF. The DNA for the CDR3 is TGCAGCGTGACAGGGGGCACCGGGGAGCTGTTTTTT.

The count of this clone is one. The chain couples TRBV7-9 to TRBJ2-3; TRBD1 matches 9 bases. After removal of 5 bases from V and 4 bases from J, the junction contained 13 bases not matched to a gene. The CDR3 contains 17 residues. CDR1 is SEHNR and CDR2 is FQNEAQ in the germline V gene (reference sequence). The CDR3 spells CASSPPVVWDRADTQYF. CDR3 in DNA: TGTGCCAGCAGCCCCCCCGTGGTGTGGGACAGGGCAGATACGCAGTATTTT. The whole variable domain, filled in from reference TRBV7-9 and TRBJ2-3, reads DTGVSQNPRHKITKRGQNVTFRCDPISEHNRLYWYRQTLGQGPEFLTYFQNEAQLEKSRLLSDRFSAERPKGSFSTLEIQRTEQGDSAMYLCASSPPVVWDRADTQYFGPGTRLTVL.

The chain recombines TRBV6-4 with TRBJ2-1; D is perhaps TRBD1 (5 bases). In germline, CDR1 is MRHNA, CDR2 SNTAGT. V lost 3 bases and J 2 bases, leaving 11 bases between the germline ends. The CDR3 has 15 amino acids. The CDR3 loop reads CASSEGAWPYNEQFF. In DNA form, the CDR3 reads TGTGCCAGCAGTGAAGGGGCGTGGCCCTACAATGAGCAGTTCTTC.

The sample holds one count of this clone. The chain recombines TRBV3-1 (or the pseudogene TRBV3-2) with TRBJ2-3; TRBD2 agrees at 8 bases. The CDR3 totals 17 residues. Trimming at V came to 4 bases and at J to 4 bases, leaving 13 bases not matched to a gene. Germline values: CDR1 LGHDT, CDR2 YNNKEL (reference sequence). The CDR3 region has the DNA TGTGCCAGCAGCCGCGGGGGTAGCGGGGTGAACGCAGATACGCAGTATTTT. Translated, it gives CASSRGGSGVNADTQYF.

This clone was counted a single time. The J gene is TRBJ1-1, the V gene TRBV28; D not certain. The CDR3 spans 15 residues. Per germline, CDR1 MDHEN and CDR2 SYDVKM. Trimming pared 5 bases from V and 7 bases from J, leaving 20 bases between. CDR3 amino acids: CASSPLLRGSGEAFF. In DNA, the CDR3 is TGTGCCAGCAGTCCCCTCCTCCGGGGAAGCGGTGAAGCTTTCTTT.

The chain has TRBV7-8 and TRBJ2-7, with 9 bases identical to TRBD2. Trimming cost V 4 bases and J 1 base; bases outside gene matches: 8. The CDR3 is 16 residues long. Germline lookup yields CDR1 SGHVS and CDR2 FQNEAQ. Written as DNA, the CDR3 is TGTGCCAGCAGCTCGCAGGCGGGAGGGCTTTCCTACGAGCAGTACTTC. Its protein is CASSSQAGGLSYEQYF.

This clone was counted a single time. The genes are TRBV5-5 and TRBJ2-3, with D possibly TRBD2 on 6 matching bases. This CDR3 region has 16 residues. Per the germline V gene, CDR1 is SGHKS and CDR2 is YYEKEE (reference sequence). V lost 6 bases, J lost 0 bases, and 17 bases lay in between. CDR3 protein: CASIIAARRSTDTQYF. CDR3 sequence (DNA): TGTGCCAGCATTATAGCGGCACGGAGAAGCACAGATACGCAGTATTTT.

The CDR3 reads CASSQDRGAVLSTIYF. As DNA, the CDR3 is TGTGCCAGCAGCCAAGATCGGGGTGCCGTTCTAAGCACCATATATTTT. The chain employs TRBV3-1 (or the pseudogene TRBV3-2) and TRBJ1-3; the D is unclear. V lost 0 bases, J lost 9 bases, and 18 bases lay in between. The CDR3 is 16 residues long. Looked up from germline, CDR1 is LGHDT and CDR2 is YNNKEL (reference sequence).

J is TRBJ2-7 and V is TRBV28; TRBD2 is a possible D gene (7 bases). CDR3 length: 17 amino acids. Germline-derived CDR1 and CDR2 are MDHEN and SYDVKM. V was trimmed by 5 bases and J by 0 bases, leaving 20 bases between them. This CDR3 reads CASSTQGGAHGSYEQYF. The CDR3 region has the DNA TGTGCCAGCAGTACACAAGGGGGGGCCCATGGCTCCTACGAGCAGTACTTC.

This clone appeared once. The V and J genes are TRBV19 and TRBJ2-1; 7 bases line up with TRBD1. CDR3 size: 16 residues. CDR1 and CDR2 (germline): LNHDA, SQIVND (reference sequence). V dropped 4 bases and J dropped 1; count of bases not matched to a gene: 7. This chain's CDR3 is CASSRAGRGSYNEQFF. In DNA form, the CDR3 reads TGTGCCAGTAGTAGGGCCGGCAGGGGGTCCTACAATGAGCAGTTCTTC.

The chain recombines TRBV30 with TRBJ1-2, with D perhaps TRBD1 (6 bases). The CDR3 is 12 amino acids. Trimming removed 4 bases from V and 8 bases from J, with 14 bases in between. CDR1 is GTSNPN, CDR2 SVGIG, per germline (reference sequence). CDR3 bases: TGTGCCTGGAACACAGGGAGGGTAGGCTACACCTTC. It encodes CAWNTGRVGYTF.

The sample holds a few counts of this clone. V usage is TRBV6-4 and J usage is TRBJ2-2, with 10 bases identical to TRBD1. V was clipped by 6 bases and J by 4 bases; unmatched bases: 5. Germline V gives CDR1 MRHNA, CDR2 SNTAGT. The CDR3 is 15 amino acids. The CDR3 sequence is CASSGQGGSTGELFF. The CDR3 bases are TGTGCCAGCAGCGGACAGGGGGGAAGCACCGGGGAGCTGTTTTTT.

This chain joins TRBV5-5 and TRBJ1-1; TRBD1 matches 9 bases. Germline assignment: CDR1 SGHKS and CDR2 YYEKEE (reference sequence). CDR3 size: 18 residues. V lost 3 bases to trimming and J lost 5 bases; unmatched junction nucleotides: 17. The CDR3 nucleotides are TGTGCCAGCAGCTGGGGTCATCCGGGACAGGGTAGGTATACTGAAGCTTTCTTT. Translated: CASSWGHPGQGRYTEAFF. Filled out from reference TRBV5-5 and TRBJ1-1, the complete variable domain reads DAGVTQSPTHLIKTRGQQVTLRCSPISGHKSVSWYQQVLGQGPQFIFQYYEKEERGRGNFPDRFSARQFPNYSSELNVNALLLGDSALYLCASSWGHPGQGRYTEAFFGQGTRLTVV.

CDR3 region: CASSLTVNTEAFF. As DNA, the CDR3 is TGTGCCAGCAGCCTCACAGTGAACACTGAAGCTTTCTTT. The V call is TRBV7-9, the J call TRBJ1-1; D unresolved. Deletions cut 5 bases from V and 0 bases from J, with 7 bases between. Germline assignment: CDR1 SEHNR and CDR2 FQNEAQ (reference sequence). CDR3 length: 13 residues.

The chain uses TRBV9 and TRBJ1-6; 7 bases agree with TRBD1. The CDR3 spans 16 residues. Trimming removed 4 bases from V and 13 bases from J; junction bases left unmatched: 17. The germline gives CDR1 SGDLS, CDR2 YYNGEE. The CDR3 loop reads CASSTQVGTAGEPLHF. CDR3 bases: TGTGCCAGCAGCACCCAGGTTGGGACAGCCGGAGAGCCCCTCCACTTT.

The V call is TRBV27, the J call TRBJ2-1; possibly TRBD1 for D (5 bases). The V and J ends lost 10 bases and 0 bases respectively, with 22 bases between them. CDR1 MNHEY and CDR2 SMNVEV come from the germline V gene (reference sequence). The length of the CDR3 is 17 residues. For the CDR3, the DNA is TGTGCCACCACCATTTTTTCCAGGGTGAGCTCCTACAATGAGCAGTTCTTC. It specifies CATTIFSRVSSYNEQFF.